Following are 18 T cell receptor beta chains from one sample sequenced in a study of Ad26.COV2.S vaccination and SARS-CoV-2 variants (dated by TCRdb to about 2021). The intended sense of this specimen's treatment or condition label: around 19 received Ad26.COV2.S at low or high dose, single or two shots; a few received placebo; per-sample allocation not given. Repertoires of vaccine and placebo recipients were sequenced from samples collected on day 63 after the first injection. Library prep was done by the immunoSEQ multiplex PCR assay. TCRdb obtained this table from immuneACCESS and retained in-frame rearrangements with V and J assigned. These tables miss some clones; where compared with another copy, unresolved V genes account for less than half of the shortfall, and the remainder is unexplained. Counted in this sample were 300,000 to 400,000 clones; about 85% of them appeared once. The ten largest clones represent roughly 3.1% of the sample.

Sequenced here: peripheral blood, sampled in a trial of Ad26.COV2.S vaccine versus placebo. Receptors were obtained from a person aged 18 to 59 who received the Ad26.COV2.S COVID-19 vaccine or a placebo.

V and J are TRBV27 and TRBJ2-3, with TRBD1 as a possible D gene (6 bases). The germline V and J ends were trimmed by 2 bases and 2 bases, with 17 bases remaining between them. Germline loops: CDR1 MNHEY, CDR2 SMNVEV (reference sequence). The CDR3 contains 17 residues. CDR3 loop: CASSLTPRTVITDTQYF. The CDR3 region has the DNA TGTGCCAGCAGTTTAACTCCTCGGACAGTGATCACAGATACGCAGTATTTT.

V is TRBV30 and J is TRBJ1-4, with 7 bases that match TRBD1. V lost 4 bases and J lost 5; bases outside the gene matches: 7. Per the germline V gene, CDR1 is GTSNPN and CDR2 is SVGIG (reference sequence). The CDR3 is made up of 14 amino acids. This CDR3 reads CAWTTTGPNEKLFF. The CDR3 DNA is TGTGCCTGGACCACGACAGGGCCCAATGAAAAACTGTTTTTT. Filled out from reference TRBV30 and TRBJ1-4, the complete variable domain reads SQTIHQWPATLVQPVGSPLSLECTVEGTSNPNLYWYRQAAGRGLQLLFYSVGIGQISSEVPQNLSASRPQDRQFILSSKKLLLSDSGFYLCAWTTTGPNEKLFFGSGTQLSVL.

This rearrangement joins TRBV5-6 to TRBJ1-3; a weak D match, TRBD1 (5 bases). Germline V gene sequence: CDR1 SGHDT, CDR2 YYEEEE. The CDR3 consists of 16 residues. Trimming shortened V by 5 bases and J by 0 bases, and 15 bases separated the two germline ends. CDR3 in amino acids: CASRFLGAGSGNTIYF. The CDR3 region has the DNA TGTGCCAGCAGGTTCCTAGGGGCCGGCTCTGGAAACACCATATATTTT. Full variable domain (rest looked up from reference TRBV5-6 and TRBJ1-3): DAGVTQSPTHLIKTRGQQVTLRCSPKSGHDTVSWYQQALGQGPQFIFQYYEEEERQRGNFPDRFSGHQFPNYSSELNVNALLLGDSALYLCASRFLGAGSGNTIYFGEGSWLTVV.

The chain joins TRBV9 to TRBJ2-3; the match to TRBD1 covers 7 bases. The CDR3 totals 13 residues. Looked up from germline, CDR1 is SGDLS and CDR2 is YYNGEE. V was clipped by 4 bases and J by 1 base; unmatched bases: 0. CDR3: CASSTGGTDTQYF. CDR3 DNA sequence: TGTGCCAGCAGCACAGGGGGCACAGATACGCAGTATTTT.

The rearrangement links TRBV7-2 to TRBJ2-7, with D unresolved. Trimming shortened V by 2 bases and J by 6 bases, and 14 bases separated the two germline ends. Germline CDR1 reads SGHTA; CDR2 reads FQGNSA. CDR3 size: 14 residues. The CDR3 DNA reads as TGTGCCAGCAGCTTATTAGGTACAATCGCCGAGCAGTACTTC. Amino acid sequence: CASSLLGTIAEQYF.

The rearrangement joins TRBV7-2 to TRBJ2-6; D is ambiguous. The CDR3 loop spans 15 amino acids. The germline V gene has CDR1 SGHTA and CDR2 FQGNSA. V was trimmed by 5 bases and J by 0 bases, leaving 8 bases between them. The chain's CDR3 is CASSPTTSGANVLTF. CDR3 in DNA: TGTGCCAGCAGCCCCACTACCTCTGGGGCCAACGTCCTGACTTTC.

The rearrangement joins TRBV11-2 to TRBJ2-1, with TRBD1 identical over 9 bases. V was pared by 11 bases and J by 5 bases, with 10 bases of the junction left unmatched. Germline V gene lookup returns CDR1 SGHAT and CDR2 FQNNGV. CDR3 size: 14 residues. The chain's CDR3 is CAGGGQGRHNEQFF. The CDR3 bases are TGTGCCGGTGGGGGACAGGGCCGCCACAATGAGCAGTTCTTC.

V is TRBV7-2 and J is TRBJ1-4; TRBD1 might be the D (6 bases). Germline V lookup: CDR1 SGHTA, CDR2 FQGNSA. V dropped 4 bases and J dropped 5 bases, with 14 bases sitting between them. The CDR3 is made up of 15 amino acids. CDR3 nucleotide sequence: TGTGCCAGCAGCTCCCGCAGGGGTGGGAATGAAAAACTGTTTTTT. This translates into CASSSRRGGNEKLFF.

The rearrangement uses TRBV7-8 and TRBJ2-3, with 10 nucleotides matching TRBD2. The CDR3 is 16 residues long. Germline-derived CDR1 and CDR2 are SGHVS and FQNEAQ. Unmatched junction bases numbered 7, after V lost 1 base and J lost 6 bases. The CDR3, as DNA: TGTGCCAGCAGCTTAGGGAGCGGGGGGGCCCGGGATACGCAGTATTTT. Translated, it gives CASSLGSGGARDTQYF.

The J gene is TRBJ2-4, the V gene TRBV15, with a weak D call TRBD1 (6 bases). CDR3 length: 15 amino acids. Trimming shortened V by 0 bases and J by 5 bases, and 11 bases separated the two germline ends. The germline CDR1 and CDR2 sequences are LNHNV and YYDKDF (reference sequence). CDR3 sequence (DNA): TGTGCCACCAGCAGAGATCCAGGGGCCCAAAACATTCAGTACTTC. It encodes CATSRDPGAQNIQYF. Based on the CDR3 plus reference TRBV15 and TRBJ2-4, the full variable domain is DAMVIQNPRYQVTQFGKPVTLSCSQTLNHNVMYWYQQKSSQAPKLLFHYYDKDFNNEADTPDNFQSRRPNTSFCFLDIRSPGLGDTAMYLCATSRDPGAQNIQYFGAGTRLSVL.

The V gene is TRBV14, the J gene TRBJ2-4; D not certain. The CDR3 is 15 amino acids. Trimming pared 4 bases from V and 8 bases from J, leaving 18 bases between. CDR1 and CDR2 (germline): SGHDN, FVKESK. CDR3 sequence (DNA): TGTGCCAGCAGCCCCTCCGGGCTTCCGTTGCACATTCAGTACTTC. Translated, it gives CASSPSGLPLHIQYF.

The chain employs TRBV29-1 and TRBJ2-3; unclear D gene. This CDR3 has 14 amino acids. Germline values: CDR1 SQVTM, CDR2 ANQGSEA. V gave up 7 bases and J gave up 0 bases, with 14 bases separating them. CDR3 in amino acids: CSGGVSSSTDTQYF. The DNA of the CDR3 is TGCAGCGGTGGAGTTTCGTCTAGCACAGATACGCAGTATTTT.

The gene calls are TRBV24-1 and TRBJ2-1, with TRBD2 matching 11 bases. CDR1 and CDR2 from the germline V gene are KGHDR and SFDVKD. V shed 6 bases and J 5 bases; nucleotides not matched to a gene: 8. The CDR3 totals 16 residues. CDR3 bases: TGTGCCACCAGTTATAGCGGGGGGGCTTCAAACAATGAGCAGTTCTTC. This sequence encodes CATSYSGGASNNEQFF.

The chain recombines TRBV29-1 with TRBJ1-2; TRBD1 might be the D (6 bases). CDR1 is SQVTM, CDR2 ANQGSEA, per germline. V was clipped by 6 bases and J by 6 bases, with 17 bases between them. The CDR3 is 13 amino acids. CDR3 nucleotide sequence: TGCAGCGTGGCCCGACAGGACTCGGATGGCTACACCTTC. Its protein product is CSVARQDSDGYTF.

J is TRBJ1-1 and V is TRBV7-8; 9 nucleotides line up with TRBD1. The germline V gene has CDR1 SGHVS and CDR2 FQNEAQ. The CDR3 loop spans 15 amino acids. Trimming removed 1 base from V and 5 bases from J; junction bases left unmatched: 5. In DNA form, the CDR3 reads TGTGCCAGCAGCTTAGGAGGGGACAGGGCGACTGAAGCTTTCTTT. Amino acid sequence: CASSLGGDRATEAFF.

The chain is built from TRBV6-1 and TRBJ2-1, with TRBD1 identical over 8 bases. CDR1 and CDR2 from the germline V gene are MNHNS and SASEGT. Germline trimming cut 4 bases from V and 10 bases from J; bases unmatched to any gene: 15. This CDR3 has 16 residues. CDR3 protein: CASSGGQARSPGEQFF. In DNA, the CDR3 is TGTGCCAGCAGTGGGGGACAGGCCCGGTCTCCTGGGGAGCAGTTCTTC.

V usage is TRBV6-5 and J usage is TRBJ1-5; D is unresolved. V was cut by 7 bases and J by 3 bases, with 1 base left in between. Germline CDR1 MNHEY, CDR2 SVGAGI. This CDR3 region has 10 residues. CDR3 loop: CASNNQPQHF. Written as DNA, the CDR3 is TGTGCCAGCAACAATCAGCCCCAGCATTTT.

The chain combines TRBV3-1 (or the pseudogene TRBV3-2) with TRBJ2-1; TRBD1 matches at 8 bases. The germline gives CDR1 LGHDT, CDR2 YNNKEL (reference sequence). The CDR3 consists of 18 residues. The V and J ends lost 0 bases and 6 bases, in that order; junction bases with no gene match: 13. This CDR3 reads CASSQDYMGQVRINEQFF. The CDR3 bases are TGTGCCAGCAGCCAAGACTACATGGGACAGGTCCGTATCAATGAGCAGTTCTTC.